The TCR beta chain under discussion was sequenced for a study of cytomegalovirus exposure and HLA in healthy donors. CDR1 is SGHTA, CDR2 FQGNSA, per germline. Trimming took off 2 bases at V and 3 bases at J, with 11 bases between the two ends. The CDR3 extends over 15 amino acids. PCR primers comprised 60 Vbeta and 13 Jbeta primers. TCRdb's copy holds only in-frame clones and misses some; the assay was immunoSEQ multiplex PCR. The data hold 120,000 to 150,000 clones, with roughly 84% observed a single time. The TCR comes from a boy younger than 10 in good health and CMV-seronegative. Sequences were obtained from PBMCs. The rearrangement links TRBV7-2 to TRBJ2-1; D is perhaps TRBD2 (6 bases). The CDR3 spells CASSLTSYNYNEQFF. The CDR3 DNA sequence: TGTGCCAGCAGCTTAACTAGCTATAACTACAATGAGCAGTTCTTC.